Below are 5 T cell receptor beta chains sequenced from a single sample in a study of cytomegalovirus exposure and HLA in healthy donors. Use of 60 Vbeta and 13 Jbeta primers characterized the PCR. Sequenced by immunoSEQ multiplex PCR; TCRdb stores in-frame clones only, minus some. The sample consists of some 200,000 clones, 70% to 80% of them appearing once. The sample consisted of PBMCs. These TCRs come from a girl aged 2-10 years in good health and CMV-seronegative.

The rearrangement links TRBV11-3 to TRBJ2-2; D not resolved. The germline CDR1 and CDR2 sequences are SGHNT and YENEEA. The CDR3 runs to 12 residues. Trimming left V 4 bases short and J 4 bases short, with 4 bases between. The CDR3 DNA is TGTGCCAGCAGCTCAGGCACCGGGGAGCTGTTTTTT. This sequence encodes CASSSGTGELFF.

This clone was seen a handful of times. This chain uses TRBV9 with TRBJ2-1; TRBD2 aligns across 12 bases. Germline values: CDR1 SGDLS, CDR2 YYNGEE. Trimming cost V 3 bases and J 4 bases; bases outside gene matches: 5. The length of the CDR3 is 16 residues. The CDR3 bases are TGTGCCAGCAGCGCCCTAGCGGGAGGGCTGTACAATGAGCAGTTCTTC. Its translation: CASSALAGGLYNEQFF.

The V and J genes are TRBV2 and TRBJ2-1, with D unresolved. Germline CDR1 and CDR2: SNHLY and FYNNEI. The CDR3 has 12 amino acids. V lost 5 bases to trimming and J lost 8 bases, with 10 bases between them. This CDR3 is CASSPGGYEQFF. The CDR3 region has the DNA TGTGCCAGCAGTCCCGGCGGCTATGAGCAGTTCTTC.

In its sample, this clone was seen a few times. The V gene is TRBV12-5, the J gene TRBJ2-7, with 7 bases fitting TRBD1. CDR3 length: 16 residues. Germline V CDR1 and CDR2: LGHNT, FRNRAP. Trimming cost V 2 bases and J 0 bases; bases outside gene matches: 7. The CDR3 DNA reads as TGTGCTAGTGGTTTGACACAGGGGCGAAGCTCCTACGAGCAGTACTTC. Translated, it gives CASGLTQGRSSYEQYF.

The V and J genes are TRBV7-6 and TRBJ2-2; 11 positions agree with TRBD2. The CDR3 totals 16 residues. Per the germline V gene, CDR1 is SGHVS and CDR2 is FNYEAQ. The trim removed 4 bases at V and 4 bases at J, leaving 5 bases unmatched. CDR3 in amino acids: CASSSLAGGSTGELFF. CDR3 nucleotides: TGTGCCAGCAGCTCCTTAGCGGGGGGGAGCACCGGGGAGCTGTTTTTT.